This TCR beta chain stems from a study of blood T cell repertoires in COVID-19. Study overall: The United States, Italy and Spain were the sources of the acute and convalescent COVID-19 samples. T cells, B-cell-depleted T cells, or PBMCs supplied cDNA or gDNA.

Germline V CDR1 and CDR2: SGHNT, YYREEE (reference sequence). The ends were cut back, 2 bases at V and 1 base at J, with 10 bases in the middle. The CDR3 length is 14 residues. A remark on this clone: Other DNA sequences in the sample encode the same CDR3.

Original analysis: Estimated nucleated cell counts came from reference gene primer amplification. TCRdb keeps only in-frame clones here, not all; method: immunoSEQ multiplex PCR. V, J and clone size are taken as reported in that table, and D and trimming were inferred from the DNA itself. In the table there are 95,000 to 150,000 clones, about 83% of which are singletons. The chain joins TRBV5-4 to TRBJ2-7, with D perhaps TRBD2 (5 bases). This TCR was recovered from a woman aged 45-60 years with acute or convalescent COVID-19. The specimen was peripheral blood. The CDR3 here is CASSLAVTSYEQYF. As DNA, the CDR3 is TGTGCCAGCAGCTTAGCGGTTACTTCCTACGAGCAGTACTTC.